The clone carrying this TCR beta chain has just a few counts. Its antigen remains unidentified. This may arise from a read error, as a much more abundant clone is one base away. Other DNA variants within this sample encode the same CDR3. This sample was included in a study of metastatic and nonmetastatic thyroid tumors. Study-level background: It was across blood and tumor or nodule tissue from malignant and benign thyroid patients that repertoires were compared. Study results and limitations: It was reported that TCR beta diversity was significantly higher in malignant thyroid tumors than benign nodules, in blood and tumor.

V lost 5 bases and J lost 7, with 6 bases in between. Germline-derived CDR1 and CDR2 are SGHRS and YFSETQ. The CDR3 extends over 11 amino acids. No treatment had been given to any patient before thyroid surgery. In the study's own analysis: Construction of a distant-metastasis classifier for papillary thyroid cancer relied on CDR3 differences across clinicopathological groups. TCRdb re-analyzed the PCR reads through MiXCR. The V and J calls and clone size come from TCRdb's table, not from the authors' own analysis. Of some 84,000 clones in the sample, roughly 8.6% are singletons; the top ten hold 8.8%.

This receptor was identified in a female donor with papillary thyroid cancer or a benign thyroid nodule (not recorded which). Some clones in this sample may be carry-over from other donors' samples. The material sequenced was blood. V is TRBV5-1 and J is TRBJ1-4; no clear D gene. The CDR3 reads CASRGGEKLFF. CDR3 DNA sequence: TGCGCCAGCAGAGGAGGTGAAAAACTGTTTTTT.